Listed here are 26 T cell receptor beta chains from one sample, sequenced in a study of glioma-infiltrating T cells (TCRdb year 2016). TCRdb names Illumina MiSeq as the instrument used. TCR alpha and beta CDR3 regions were amplified with the iRepertoire nested amplicon-rescue multiplex PCR (arm-PCR) platform from RNA. TCRdb trimmed public reads at Q25 via fastp, called clones via MiXCR and kept in-frame beta chains. When rows share a CDR3 protein, they turn into one entry using the most common DNA and genes. This sample comprises roughly 100,000 distinct CDR3 sequences, about 30% of them detected only once. Less than 55% of the sample is held by the ten biggest clonotypes. Sequencing used glioma tissue, nonneoplastic brain tissue, or PBMCs (not recorded which). The source of these receptors is a human donor with low-grade glioma or glioblastoma, undergoing nonglioma brain surgery, or in good health (not recorded which).

This clonotype was observed at least ten times. The chain is built from TRBV24-1 and TRBJ1-6, with unresolved D. V dropped 4 bases and J dropped 6 bases, with 6 bases sitting between them. The CDR3 is made up of 13 amino acids. The germline CDR1 and CDR2 sequences are KGHDR and SFDVKD. The CDR3 loop is CATSEDGNSPLHF. CDR3 in DNA: TGTGCCACCAGTGAGGATGGTAATTCACCCCTCCACTTT.

The V and J genes are TRBV4-1 and TRBJ2-4; tentative D call: TRBD2 (5 bases). V shed 1 base and J shed 7 bases, with 11 bases lying between them. The CDR3 extends over 14 amino acids. Per germline, CDR1 MGHRA and CDR2 YSYEKL. In DNA, the CDR3 is TGCGCCAGCAGCCAAGTGACGGGGTCCAACATTCAGTACTTC. It codes for CASSQVTGSNIQYF.

This clonotype is a singleton in its sample. A much larger clone differs by one base, so this may be a read error. This chain joins TRBV11-2 and TRBJ1-1, with D unclear. V was trimmed by 3 bases and J by 0 bases, leaving 14 bases between them. CDR1 and CDR2 (germline): SGHAT, FQNNGV. This CDR3 contains 16 residues. The CDR3 sequence is CASSFGQNPMNTEAFF. The CDR3 DNA sequence: TGTGCCAGCAGCTTCGGGCAGAATCCCATGAACACTGAAGCTTTCTTT.

Ten or more counts support this clonotype. V gene TRBV20-1 combines with J gene TRBJ2-3, with D unresolved. CDR1 is DFQATT and CDR2 is SNEGSKA in the germline V gene (reference sequence). Deletions cut 5 bases from V and 0 bases from J, with 12 bases between. CDR3 length equals 14 residues. CDR3 residues: CSAPFGSSTDTQYF. As DNA, the CDR3 is TGCAGTGCTCCATTTGGATCTAGCACAGATACGCAGTATTTT.

To note about this clonotype: A read error may be the cause here, since a much bigger clone is one base away. This rearrangement joins TRBV2 to TRBJ1-5; a possible D gene is TRBD1 (6 bases). Germline V gene lookup returns CDR1 SNHLY and CDR2 FYNNEI. This CDR3 is 14 amino acids long. The CDR3 sequence: CASTQGMSNQHQHF. The CDR3 DNA sequence: TGTGCCAGCACTCAGGGGATGAGCAATCAGCACCAGCATTTT.

This clonotype was counted at least ten times. The V gene is TRBV19, the J gene TRBJ2-5; D is unresolved. The CDR3 is 11 amino acids. Germline CDR1 LNHDA, CDR2 SQIVND (reference sequence). The V end lost 4 bases, the J end lost 4 bases, and 4 bases lay between the germline ends. The CDR3 DNA is TGTGCCAGTAGTACAAGAGAGACCCAGTACTTC. Translating gives CASSTRETQYF.

This rearrangement joins TRBV6-2 or TRBV6-3 to TRBJ2-7; D is unresolved. Per germline, CDR1 MNHEY and CDR2 SVGEGT. The CDR3 is 16 amino acids. The V end lost 6 bases, the J end lost 0 bases, and 18 bases lay between the germline ends. The CDR3 is CASRLSPRGGSYEQYF. Written as DNA, the CDR3 is TGTGCCAGCAGACTCTCCCCTCGCGGTGGCTCCTACGAGCAGTACTTC.

Ten or more counts support this clonotype. V usage is TRBV14 and J usage is TRBJ2-2, with D hard to call. V dropped 0 bases and J dropped 4 bases, with 6 bases sitting between them. Germline V gives CDR1 SGHDN, CDR2 FVKESK. The CDR3 has 14 amino acids. CDR3 region: CASSQERFTGELFF. DNA for the CDR3: TGTGCCAGCAGCCAAGAAAGGTTCACCGGGGAGCTGTTTTTT.

V is TRBV29-1 and J is TRBJ1-1; D may be TRBD1 (6 bases). Germline CDR1 SQVTM, CDR2 ANQGSEA. The CDR3 loop spans 13 amino acids. V lost 3 bases and J 4 bases, leaving 12 bases between the germline ends. The CDR3 region has the DNA TGCAGCGTTGATACACAGGGAGGCACTGAAGCTTTCTTT. Protein sequence: CSVDTQGGTEAFF.

This clonotype was detected a few times. The rearrangement uses TRBV2 and TRBJ2-7, with 7 bases that match TRBD1. The CDR3 is made up of 13 amino acids. V was clipped by 10 bases and J by 7 bases; unmatched bases: 13. In germline, CDR1 is SNHLY, CDR2 FYNNEI. CDR3 region: CATQQGPPGEQYF. The CDR3 DNA reads as TGTGCCACCCAACAGGGGCCCCCGGGAGAGCAGTACTTC.

This clonotype was counted at least ten times. This rearrangement joins TRBV6-1 to TRBJ2-7; TRBD2 agrees at 9 bases. The CDR3 loop spans 16 amino acids. V gave up 7 bases and J gave up 6 bases; unmatched junction bases: 16. CDR1 is MNHNS and CDR2 is SASEGT in the germline V gene. The DNA for the CDR3 is TGTGCCAGCACCAAACAAGGGCTGCGGGGGGGCCGCGAGCAGTACTTC. Residues: CASTKQGLRGGREQYF.

CDR3 sequence (DNA): TGTGCCAGCAGCCCTTCGAACAGGGGAACCTACGAGCAGTACTTC. Translated: CASSPSNRGTYEQYF. V is TRBV12-3 or TRBV12-4 and J is TRBJ2-7; TRBD1 agrees at 7 bases. The CDR3 covers 15 residues. The ends lost 6 bases at V and 2 bases at J; junction bases unmatched: 10.

The sample holds many counts of this clonotype. This rearrangement joins TRBV6-1 to TRBJ1-2; unclear D gene. V lost 6 bases and J lost 0, with 11 bases in between. Germline values: CDR1 MNHNS, CDR2 SASEGT. This CDR3 region has 14 residues. The CDR3 nucleotides read TGTGCCAGCAGGTCCGCGGGGACTAACTATGGCTACACCTTC. Protein product: CASRSAGTNYGYTF.

This clonotype showed up just a few times. V is TRBV18 and J is TRBJ2-1, with D hard to call. There are 16 residues in the CDR3. V was cut by 2 bases and J by 6 bases, with 17 bases left in between. Germline V gene lookup returns CDR1 KGHSH and CDR2 LQKENI. CDR3 protein: CASSPSIVGFTNEQFF. For the CDR3, the DNA is TGTGCCAGCTCACCAAGTATAGTGGGGTTTACCAATGAGCAGTTCTTC.

This clonotype was seen a few times. This chain connects TRBV7-9 to TRBJ1-2; D is possibly TRBD1 (5 bases). V gave up 2 bases and J gave up 4 bases, with 8 bases separating them. Germline CDR1 is SEHNR and CDR2 is FQNEAQ (reference sequence). This CDR3 contains 13 residues. The CDR3: CASSLSGTYGYTF. The CDR3 nucleotides read TGTGCCAGCAGCTTAAGCGGGACCTATGGCTACACCTTC.

Ten or more counts support this clonotype. The V call is TRBV7-2, the J call TRBJ1-3; 12 bases match TRBD1. The V and J ends lost 4 bases and 11 bases, in that order; junction bases with no gene match: 6. CDR3 length: 14 residues. CDR1 SGHTA and CDR2 FQGNSA come from the germline V gene. The CDR3 DNA sequence: TGTGCCAGCAGCTCCGGGACAGGGGGCGATTCCATATATTTT. Protein product: CASSSGTGGDSIYF.

This clonotype was observed at least ten times. V usage is TRBV6-1 and J usage is TRBJ2-3; maybe TRBD2 (5 bases). This CDR3 spans 13 amino acids. Germline V gene data show CDR1 as MNHNS and CDR2 as SASEGT. The ends were cut back, 7 bases at V and 1 base at J, with 9 bases in the middle. This CDR3 reads CASMSSGTDTQYF. In nucleotides, the CDR3 is TGTGCCAGCATGAGTAGCGGCACAGATACGCAGTATTTT.

This clonotype was found a few times. The chain recombines TRBV12-3 or TRBV12-4 with TRBJ1-4; possibly TRBD1 for D (5 bases). V was cut by 6 bases and J by 7 bases, with 12 bases left in between. CDR3 length: 13 amino acids. The CDR3 DNA reads TGTGCCAGCAGGGGACGGCATGGTGAAAAACTGTTTTTT. Translating gives CASRGRHGEKLFF.

Turning to this clonotype: Germline is not matched at one junction end, which may reflect a read error. The rearrangement uses TRBV10-3 and TRBJ1-1; 7 bases fit TRBD1. Germline CDR1 and CDR2: ENHRY and SYGVKD. This CDR3 is built from 13 residues. The CDR3 nucleotides are TGTGCCATCACCCTGACAGGGAACACTGAAGCTTCCTTT. Translation gives CAITLTGNTEASF.

This clonotype has ten or more counts. The chain recombines TRBV7-2 with TRBJ1-1, with D maybe TRBD1 (5 bases). The CDR3 covers 14 residues. V lost 7 bases and J 4 bases, leaving 16 bases between the germline ends. Germline lookup yields CDR1 SGHTA and CDR2 FQGNSA. The CDR3 DNA reads as TGTGCCAGCACCCCCTGGGGGGGTTCCACTGAAGCTTTCTTT. It codes for CASTPWGGSTEAFF.

This sequence joins TRBV29-1 and TRBJ2-5, with TRBD1 matching over 9 bases. Germline V CDR1 and CDR2: SQVTM, ANQGSEA. The CDR3 spans 14 residues. J was trimmed by 4 bases and V by 7 bases; bases with no gene match: 10. The CDR3 DNA is TGCAGCGCCCTTACGGGACAGGGTGGAGAGACCCAGTACTTC. Translating it yields CSALTGQGGETQYF. The full variable domain, completed using reference TRBV29-1 and TRBJ2-5, is SAVISQKPSRDICQRGTSLTIQCQVDSQVTMMFWYRQQPGQSLTLIATANQGSEATYESGFVIDKFPISRPNLTFSTLTVSNMSPEDSSIYLCSALTGQGGETQYFGPGTRLLVL.

The table lists this clonotype with many counts. V gene TRBV20-1 combines with J gene TRBJ2-5; D may match TRBD1 or TRBD2 (5 bases each). Trimming pared 6 bases from V and 2 bases from J, leaving 13 bases between. Germline V CDR1 and CDR2: DFQATT, SNEGSKA (reference sequence). The CDR3 is 13 residues long. CDR3 residues: CSAPGTYQETQYF. The CDR3 DNA sequence: TGCAGTGCCCCTGGGACCTATCAAGAGACCCAGTACTTC.

This chain uses TRBV19 with TRBJ1-5; D might be TRBD1 (5 bases). The V gene's germline CDR1 is LNHDA and CDR2 SQIVND (reference sequence). V gave up 0 bases and J gave up 4 bases, with 10 bases separating them. CDR3 size: 15 residues. In DNA, the CDR3 is TGTGCCAGTAGTATAGAGGGGACCTTTAATCAGCCCCAGCATTTT. This codes for CASSIEGTFNQPQHF.

V gene TRBV20-1 combines with J gene TRBJ1-2; tentatively, D is TRBD1 (5 bases). Germline V lookup: CDR1 DFQATT, CDR2 SNEGSKA (reference sequence). The CDR3 extends over 11 amino acids. The germline V and J ends were trimmed by 7 bases and 7 bases, with 13 bases remaining between them. The CDR3 region is CSGSWGGGYTF. DNA for the CDR3: TGCAGTGGGTCTTGGGGGGGTGGCTACACCTTC.

There are a few counts of this clonotype. A much larger clone differs from this one at a single base, so this may be a read error. This chain connects TRBV6-6 to TRBJ1-5; D is perhaps TRBD1 (6 bases). There are 14 residues in the CDR3. V lost 2 bases to trimming and J lost 9 bases, with 14 bases between them. Germline CDR1 MNHNY, CDR2 SVGAGI (reference sequence). The CDR3 sequence: CASSYGGRDRPQHF. In nucleotides, the CDR3 is TGTGCCAGCAGTTACGGGGGGCGCGATCGGCCCCAGCATTTT.

This chain joins TRBV18 and TRBJ2-5; 9 bases match TRBD2. Germline V lookup: CDR1 KGHSH, CDR2 LQKENI. CDR3 length equals 15 residues. V dropped 1 base and J dropped 2; count of bases not matched to a gene: 2. The CDR3 here is CASSPQAGGQETQYF. CDR3 in DNA: TGTGCCAGCTCACCACAAGCGGGGGGTCAAGAGACCCAGTACTTC.